The 27 T cell receptor gamma chains below come from one sample, sequenced in a study of γδ T cells in repeated Plasmodium falciparum infection. Gammadelta T cells were flow-sorted from PBMC into Vgamma9/Vdelta2+ and Vdelta2-negative populations for bulk analysis. TCRdb re-called the multiplex PCR reads with CATT. The sample consists of about 30,000 gamma-chain clones, approximately 1.5% of them appearing once. Sequencing input: gamma-delta T cells from blood. These receptors originate from a pool of human donors (malaria-infected and uninfected, not separated).

This clone was seen only a few times. TCRdb attributes to this sequence the protein of a much larger clone, which differs from the DNA translation at residue 13; a read error is likely, and the protein displayed is translated from the DNA. V and J are TRGV9 and TRGJP. Assignment of the J gene here rests on matching the DNA to germline, because TCRdb gives none. The CDR3 is 18 amino acids. Germline CDR1 reads GITISATS; CDR2 reads ISYDGTV (reference sequence). The CDR3 DNA is TGTGCCTTGTGGGAGGGTCAAGCCGAAGAGTTGGGCAGAAAAATCAAGGTATTT. This translates into CALWEGQAEELGRKIKVF.

This clone was counted a few times. The rearrangement links TRGV5 to TRGJ1 or TRGJ2. TCRdb records no J gene; here it was assigned by comparing the DNA to germline. The CDR3 has 17 amino acids. V lost 5 bases, J lost 0 bases, and 16 bases stayed unmatched. The germline gives CDR1 VINAFY, CDR2 YDVSNSKD. In DNA, the CDR3 is TGTGCCACCTGGGTTCGGTTGAGTCGAGGGAATTATTATAAGAAACTCTTT. Translated, it gives CATWVRLSRGNYYKKLF.

On this clone: TCRdb's protein for this DNA is that of a much larger clone and differs from the translation at residue 8, likely a read error; the protein shown is the DNA translation. This chain uses TRGV9 with TRGJP. The J gene, absent from TCRdb, was called here by matching the DNA to germline. The CDR3 consists of 18 residues. The junction had 7 bases not matched to a gene; V was cut back by 1 base and J by 4 bases. Per the germline V gene, CDR1 is GITISATS and CDR2 is ISYDGTV (reference sequence). CDR3 bases: TGTGCCTTGTGGGAGGTTACAATTCAAGAGTTGGGCAAAAAAATCAAGGTATTT. The encoded protein is CALWEVTIQELGKKIKVF.

A note on this clone: TCRdb's listed protein matches a much larger clone and diverges from this DNA's translation at residue 5, likely through a read error; the protein shown comes from the DNA. The chain carries TRGV3 and TRGJ1 or TRGJ2. The J gene comes from matching the DNA to germline here; TCRdb lacks it. Looked up from germline, CDR1 is VTNTFY and CDR2 is YDVSTARD (reference sequence). The CDR3 runs 14 residues. The CDR3 loop reads CATWGRPMYYKKLF. The CDR3 DNA follows: TGTGCCACCTGGGGCAGGCCGATGTATTATAAGAAACTCTTT.

This clone has a count of ten or more. TCRdb attributes to this sequence the protein of a much larger clone, which differs from the DNA translation at residue 10; a read error is likely, and the protein displayed is translated from the DNA. The chain joins TRGV5P to TRGJ1 or TRGJ2. TCRdb offers no J gene call, so here the DNA was matched to germline to obtain one. TRGV5P is listed as a pseudogene. This CDR3 spans 13 amino acids. The CDR3 nucleotides are TGTGCCACCTGGGGCACCCTTTGCTATGAGAAACTCTTT. Protein sequence: CATWGTLCYEKLF.

This clone was seen only a few times. A much bigger clone sits one base away, suggesting this may be a read error. This sample also contains other DNA sequences that code for the same CDR3. The J gene was not called, though the V gene is TRGV4. Germline CDR1 EGSTGY, CDR2 YDSYTSSV. CDR3 length: 13 amino acids. CDR3 in amino acids: CATWDGGYYKELF. The CDR3 DNA reads as TGTGCCACCTGGGATGGAGGATATTATAAGGAACTCTTT.

This clone occurred a few times. TCRdb shows a much larger clone's protein in place of this DNA's translation, and the two differ at residue 8, likely through a read error; the protein shown is translated from the DNA. The J gene is TRGJP1, the V gene TRGV9. TCRdb does not report a J gene; here it was assigned by matching the DNA to germline references. V dropped 4 bases and J dropped 9; count of bases not matched to a gene: 8. CDR3 length equals 13 residues. The germline CDR1 and CDR2 sequences are GITISATS and ISYDGTV (reference sequence). The CDR3 loop is CALWDSTSWFKIF. CDR3 nucleotides: TGTGCCTTGTGGGATTCAACTAGTTGGTTCAAGATATTT.

This clone was seen many times. This sequence is one base from a far larger clone and is likely a read error. The sample contains more than one DNA sequence encoding this CDR3. The chain employs TRGV9 and TRGJP1. CDR1 and CDR2 from the germline V gene are GITISATS and ISYDGTV (reference sequence). CDR3 size: 15 residues. The CDR3 bases are TGTGCCTTGTGGGAGGTGCATACCACTGGTTGGTTTAAGATATTT. Amino acids: CALWEVHTTGWFKIF.

This clone was counted many times. The protein that TCRdb holds for this DNA derives from a much larger clone and differs from the translated DNA at residue 3, which likely indicates a read error; the protein shown here is translated from the DNA. The chain recombines TRGV2 with TRGJ1 or TRGJ2. The germline V gene encodes CDR1 EGSNGY and CDR2 YDSYNSKV. The CDR3 has 16 residues. The CDR3 here is CASWDGILPNYYKKLF. The CDR3 DNA is TGTGCCTCCTGGGACGGAATCCTTCCGAATTATTATAAGAAACTCTTT.

This clone was observed a few times. A read error is the likely source, as a far larger clone sits one nucleotide away. Other DNA sequences in the same sample also yield this CDR3. The chain combines TRGV9 with TRGJ1 or TRGJ2. No J gene is reported in TCRdb; it was inferred here by comparing the DNA with germline. Germline V gene lookup returns CDR1 GITISATS and CDR2 ISYDGTV (reference sequence). This CDR3 region has 14 residues. The CDR3 region is CALWEVEVEYKKLF. CDR3 in DNA: TGTGCCCTGTGGGAGGTGGAGGTTGAATATAAGAAACTCTTT.

Ten or more counts support this clone. The sample holds other DNA sequences that translate to the same CDR3. No call exists for the J gene, whereas the V gene is TRGV3. Germline V gene sequence: CDR1 VTNTFY, CDR2 YDVSTARD (reference sequence). The length of the CDR3 is 12 residues. The CDR3 bases are TGTGCCACCTGGGACAGGCTGCGAAAGAAGCTCTTT. This encodes CATWDRLRKKLF.

This clone was recorded many times. This chain uses TRGV9 with TRGJP1. The junction had 7 bases not matched to a gene; V was cut back by 2 bases and J by 10 bases. The germline V gene encodes CDR1 GITISATS and CDR2 ISYDGTV (reference sequence). The CDR3 loop spans 13 amino acids. The CDR3 DNA follows: TGTGCCTTGTGGGAGGCCTCCGATTGGTTCAAGATATTT. It is translated as CALWEASDWFKIF.

This clone rates as large. This same CDR3 is encoded by further DNA sequences in the sample. V gene TRGV9 combines with J gene TRGJP. The V and J ends lost 4 bases and 4 bases, in that order; junction bases with no gene match: 1. The CDR3 runs to 15 residues. Germline CDR1 is GITISATS and CDR2 is ISYDGTV (reference sequence). The CDR3 DNA sequence: TGTGCCTTGTGGGATCAAGAGTTGGGCAAAAAAATCAAGGTATTT. Its protein is CALWDQELGKKIKVF.

As regards this clone: TCRdb attributes to this sequence the protein of a much larger clone, which differs from the DNA translation at residue 11; a read error is likely, and the protein displayed is translated from the DNA. The V gene is TRGV9, but the J gene lacks a call. CDR3 length equals 13 residues. Germline values: CDR1 GITISATS, CDR2 ISYDGTV (reference sequence). The CDR3 nucleotides are TGTGCCTTGTGGGAGGTTATCCCCCTTGAGCAACTCTTT. Its protein product is CALWEVIPLEQLF.

With respect to this clone: The translation of this DNA and the TCRdb protein of a much larger clone differ at residue 7, probably owing to a read error; the protein shown here is translated from the DNA. The V gene is TRGV3, the J gene TRGJP1. The J gene, missing from TCRdb, was assigned here through DNA to germline matching. The CDR3 contains 15 residues. Losses at the gene ends were 1 base for V and 4 bases for J; bases not matched to a gene: 6. Germline CDR1 VTNTFY, CDR2 YDVSTARD (reference sequence). The CDR3 DNA follows: TGTGCCACCTGGGACAGCGCCCACACTGGTTGGTTCAAGATATTT. It encodes CATWDSAHTGWFKIF.

In regard to this clone: The mismatch at residue 12 between this DNA's translation and the TCRdb protein of a much larger clone likely reflects a read error; the protein shown is translated from the DNA. The V gene call reads TRGV8; no J gene was called. CDR1 and CDR2 from the germline V gene are VENAVY and YDSYNSRV. CDR3 size: 14 residues. The CDR3 coding sequence is TGTGCCACCTGGGATCTAAGTAGTGATTGGATCGAGACGTTT. Amino acids: CATWDLSSDWIETF.

This clone occurred a few times. A far larger clone is just one base off, so this is likely a read error. In the same sample, other DNA sequences code for this CDR3. V gene TRGV4 combines with J gene TRGJ1 or TRGJ2. There are 14 residues in the CDR3. Germline lookup yields CDR1 EGSTGY and CDR2 YDSYTSSV. The CDR3, as DNA: TGTGCCACCTGGGATGGGAGGTGGTATTATAAGAAACTCTTC. It encodes CATWDGRWYYKKLF.

This clone was recorded a few times. A far larger clone is only one base removed, so a read error is likely. The chain uses TRGV8 and TRGJ1 or TRGJ2. The J gene is absent in TCRdb and was assigned here via DNA matching to germline. Germline CDR1 reads VENAVY; CDR2 reads YDSYNSRV. The CDR3 sequence is 12 residues long. The CDR3 bases are TGTGCCACCTGGGATACAGATTACAAGAAACTCTTT. Protein sequence: CATWDTDYKKLF.

This clone was seen ten or more times. TCRdb records a much larger clone's protein for this DNA, with a difference at residue 15 that likely arises from a read error; the protein given is the translation of the DNA. Other DNA sequences in this specimen translate into the identical CDR3. The chain has TRGV9 and TRGJP. The CDR3 contains 18 residues. Germline V gives CDR1 GITISATS, CDR2 ISYDGTV (reference sequence). In nucleotides, the CDR3 is TGTGCCTTGTGGGAGGTGCAGCCCCAAGAGTTGGGCAAAAAAGTCAAGGTATTT. Its translation is CALWEVQPQELGKKVKVF.

This clone was detected many times. The protein TCRdb lists belongs to a much larger clone and differs from this DNA's translation at residue 15, which points to a read error; the protein shown is made from the DNA. The rearrangement uses TRGV9 and TRGJP. CDR1 and CDR2 (germline): GITISATS, ISYDGTV (reference sequence). The CDR3 sequence is 17 residues long. For the CDR3, the DNA is TGTGCCTTGTGGGAGGTCCCGCAAGAGTTGGGCAAAAAAATCAGGGTATTT. It yields the protein CALWEVPQELGKKIRVF.

Of note for this clone: This sequence is one base from a far larger clone and is likely a read error. The chain is built from TRGV9 and TRGJ1 or TRGJ2. The CDR3 is 15 residues long. V was clipped by 1 base and J by 10 bases; unmatched bases: 16. Germline V gene sequence: CDR1 GITISATS, CDR2 ISYDGTV (reference sequence). This CDR3 is CALWEVQESRYKKLF. In DNA form, the CDR3 reads TGTGCCTTGTGGGAGGTCCAGGAATCGCGCTACAAGAAACTCTTT.

This clone has just a few counts. The translation of this DNA and the TCRdb protein of a much larger clone differ at residue 7, probably owing to a read error; the protein shown here is translated from the DNA. The rearrangement links TRGV2 to TRGJ1 or TRGJ2. No J gene is reported in TCRdb; it was inferred here by comparing the DNA with germline. J was trimmed by 0 bases and V by 3 bases; bases with no gene match: 5. CDR3 size: 14 residues. In germline, CDR1 is EGSNGY, CDR2 YDSYNSKV. Here the CDR3 reads CATWDLGNYYKKLF. The CDR3 nucleotides read TGTGCCACCTGGGACCTCGGGAATTATTATAAGAAACTCTTT.

Worth noting for this clone: The mismatch at residue 4 between this DNA's translation and the TCRdb protein of a much larger clone likely reflects a read error; the protein shown is translated from the DNA. V usage is TRGV9 and J usage is TRGJP. The CDR3 has 17 amino acids. Germline CDR1 GITISATS, CDR2 ISYDGTV (reference sequence). CDR3 nucleotide sequence: TGTGCCTTGCGGGAGGTGCTCACAGAGTTGGGCAAAAAAATCAAGGTATTT. Protein sequence: CALREVLTELGKKIKVF.

For this clone: The protein that TCRdb holds for this DNA derives from a much larger clone and differs from the translated DNA at residue 4, which likely indicates a read error; the protein shown here is translated from the DNA. The chain carries TRGV2 and TRGJP2. Germline matching of the DNA provided the J gene here, since TCRdb leaves it blank. Germline V CDR1 and CDR2: EGSNGY, YDSYNSKV. CDR3 length: 12 residues. CDR3 region: CATRDGRWIKTF. The CDR3 DNA reads as TGTGCCACCCGGGACGGGCGGTGGATCAAGACGTTT.

To note about this clone: A read error likely explains why the TCRdb protein, taken from a much larger clone, differs from this DNA's translation at residue 10; the protein shown is translated from the DNA. The V call is TRGV9, the J call TRGJ1 or TRGJ2. Germline matching of the DNA provided the J gene here, since TCRdb leaves it blank. The CDR3 sequence is 14 residues long. Germline CDR1 reads GITISATS; CDR2 reads ISYDGTV (reference sequence). CDR3 loop: CALWEPEDYHKKLF. The CDR3 nucleotides read TGTGCCTTGTGGGAGCCGGAGGATTATCATAAGAAACTCTTT.

The sample holds a few counts of this clone. The protein given by TCRdb reflects a much larger clone and differs at residue 12 from this DNA's translation, likely from a read error; the protein shown is the DNA's translation. The J gene has no call, while the V gene is TRGV4. This CDR3 is built from 14 residues. CDR1 is EGSTGY, CDR2 YDSYTSSV, per germline. The CDR3 sequence: CATWDGPGYYKRLF. In DNA form, the CDR3 reads TGTGCCACCTGGGATGGGCCTGGATATTATAAGAGACTCTTT.

This clone was counted at least ten times. The CDR3 protein is CALWEVNSFEELGKKIKVF. The CDR3 DNA reads TGTGCCTTGTGGGAGGTGAATAGCTTCGAAGAGTTGGGCAAAAAAATCAAGGTATTT. The genes are TRGV9 and TRGJP. V was clipped by 0 bases and J by 5 bases; unmatched bases: 10. CDR3 size: 19 residues. Germline lookup yields CDR1 GITISATS and CDR2 ISYDGTV (reference sequence).